A single sample gave rise to the 3 T cell receptor beta chains below, sequenced in a study of blood T cell repertoires in COVID-19. The table came from immunoSEQ multiplex PCR; TCRdb's copy has only in-frame clones and leaves some out. The sample holds around 320,000 clones, approximately 90% seen once. Sequencing was performed on peripheral blood. Receptor source: a woman aged 25 to 45 who had recovered from COVID-19.

Only a few counts were recorded for this clone. This sequence joins TRBV28 and TRBJ1-6; D unclear. The germline CDR1 and CDR2 sequences are MDHEN and SYDVKM. CDR3 size: 16 residues. The ends were cut back, 5 bases at V and 1 base at J, with 12 bases in the middle. The CDR3, as DNA: TGTGCCAGCAGTCCTGCTTGGGAGTCCTATAATTCACCCCTCCACTTT. It is translated as CASSPAWESYNSPLHF.

This clone was recorded once. The chain has TRBV18 and TRBJ1-3; tentative D call: TRBD1 (5 bases). This CDR3 contains 17 residues. The V gene lost 0 bases and the J gene lost 0 bases, with 12 bases spanning the gap. CDR1 is KGHSH and CDR2 is LQKENI in the germline V gene. CDR3 residues: CASSPPSRAFSGNTIYF. For the CDR3, the DNA is TGTGCCAGCTCACCACCGAGCAGGGCCTTCTCTGGAAACACCATATATTTT.

V is TRBV7-9 and J is TRBJ2-1; TRBD2 aligns across 12 bases. This CDR3 region has 16 residues. With 4 bases clipped from V and 4 bases from J, the junction kept 5 bases outside the gene matches. CDR1 is SEHNR, CDR2 FQNEAQ, per germline (reference sequence). As DNA, the CDR3 is TGTGCCAGCAGCTCCCGGACTAGCGGGAATTACAATGAGCAGTTCTTC. Translation: CASSSRTSGNYNEQFF.